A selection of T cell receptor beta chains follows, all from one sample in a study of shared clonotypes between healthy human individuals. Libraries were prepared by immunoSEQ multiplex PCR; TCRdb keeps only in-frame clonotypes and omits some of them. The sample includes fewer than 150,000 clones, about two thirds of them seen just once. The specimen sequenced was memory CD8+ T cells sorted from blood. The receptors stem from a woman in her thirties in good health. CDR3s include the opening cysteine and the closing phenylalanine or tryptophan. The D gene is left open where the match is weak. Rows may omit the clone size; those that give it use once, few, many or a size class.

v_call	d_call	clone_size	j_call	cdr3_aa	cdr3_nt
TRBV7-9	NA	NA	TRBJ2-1	CASSLEGIYNEQFF	TGTGCCAGCAGCTTAGAAGGGATATACAATGAGCAGTTCTTC
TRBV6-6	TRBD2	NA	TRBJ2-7	CASSYETSAHEQYF	TGTGCCAGCAGTTACGAGACTAGCGCCCACGAGCAGTACTTC
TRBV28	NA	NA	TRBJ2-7	CASSLGRSYEQYF	TGTGCCAGCAGTTTAGGGAGATCCTACGAGCAGTACTTC
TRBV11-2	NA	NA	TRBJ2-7	CASSTTPLRVDEQYF	TGTGCCAGCAGCACGACCCCCCTCAGGGTGGACGAGCAGTACTTC
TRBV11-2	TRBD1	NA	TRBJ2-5	CASSLAPGQVRETQYF	TGTGCCAGCAGCTTAGCTCCAGGACAGGTCAGGGAGACCCAGTACTTC
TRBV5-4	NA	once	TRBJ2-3	CASSYLREVRTDTQYF	TGTGCCAGCAGTTACCTTAGGGAAGTGAGAACAGATACGCAGTATTTT
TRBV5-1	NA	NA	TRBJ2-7	CASSGAGEQYF	TGCGCCAGCAGCGGGGCTGGCGAGCAGTACTTC
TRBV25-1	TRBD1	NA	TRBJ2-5	CASTLSPSGQGQETQYF	TGTGCCAGCACCCTTAGCCCCTCAGGACAGGGACAAGAGACCCAGTACTTC
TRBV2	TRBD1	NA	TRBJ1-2	CARRASRDSPLYGYTF	TGTGCCAGGAGGGCCTCGCGGGACAGCCCTCTCTATGGCTACACCTTC
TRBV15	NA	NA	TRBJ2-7	CATSRDWVGAPYEQYF	TGTGCCACCAGCAGAGATTGGGTGGGCGCGCCCTACGAGCAGTACTTC
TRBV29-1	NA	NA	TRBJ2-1	CSVDGGGYYNEQFF	TGCAGCGTTGATGGGGGCGGTTACTACAATGAGCAGTTCTTC
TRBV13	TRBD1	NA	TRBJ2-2	CASSSTGGVGTGELFF	TGTGCCAGCAGCTCAACAGGGGGCGTTGGGACCGGGGAGCTGTTTTTT
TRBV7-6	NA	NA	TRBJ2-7	CASSLAGTPYEQYF	TGTGCCAGCAGCTTAGCCGGGACACCCTACGAGCAGTACTTC
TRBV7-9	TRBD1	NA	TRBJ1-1	CASSGQGVFTEAFF	TGTGCCAGCAGCGGACAGGGTGTCTTCACTGAAGCTTTCTTT
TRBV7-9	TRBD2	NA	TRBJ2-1	CASSPAGGSSYNEQFF	TGTGCCAGCAGCCCAGCGGGAGGCAGCTCCTACAATGAGCAGTTCTTC
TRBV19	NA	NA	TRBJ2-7	CASSIGDEIRYEQYF	TGTGCCAGTAGTATAGGGGACGAGATCCGTTACGAGCAGTACTTC
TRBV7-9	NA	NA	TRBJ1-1	CASSLVSQGITEAFF	TGTGCCAGCAGCTTAGTTTCGCAGGGGATCACTGAAGCTTTCTTT
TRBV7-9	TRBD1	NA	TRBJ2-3	CASSLVQGAVTDTQYF	TGTGCCAGCAGCTTAGTACAGGGGGCGGTCACAGATACGCAGTATTTT
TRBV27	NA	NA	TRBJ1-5	CASSFLSSNQPQHF	TGTGCCAGCAGTTTCCTGAGTAGCAATCAGCCCCAGCATTTT
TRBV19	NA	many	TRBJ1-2	CASSIGTSYGYTF	TGTGCCAGTAGTATAGGGACATCTTATGGCTACACCTTC
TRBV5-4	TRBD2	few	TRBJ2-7	CASSVGLAGRDEQYF	TGTGCCAGCAGCGTGGGACTAGCGGGAAGGGACGAGCAGTACTTC
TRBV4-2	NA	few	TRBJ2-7	CASSQDSSGLTYEQYF	TGTGCCAGCAGCCAAGATAGCAGCGGCCTCACCTACGAGCAGTACTTC
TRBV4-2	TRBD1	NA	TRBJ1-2	CASSLQENRGDYYGYTF	TGTGCCAGCAGCCTACAGGAAAACAGGGGGGACTACTATGGCTACACCTTC
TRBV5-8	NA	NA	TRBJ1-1	CASSLTANTEAFF	TGTGCCAGCAGCTTGACAGCGAACACTGAAGCTTTCTTT
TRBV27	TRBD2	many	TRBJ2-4	CASSSLAQNIQYF	TGTGCCAGCAGTTCACTAGCGCAAAACATTCAGTACTTC
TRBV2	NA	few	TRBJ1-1	CASRDRGYMNTEAFF	TGTGCCAGCAGGGACCGGGGTTATATGAACACTGAAGCTTTCTTT
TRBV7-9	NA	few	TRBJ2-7	CASSLHLAYEQYF	TGTGCCAGCAGCCTCCATTTGGCCTACGAGCAGTACTTC